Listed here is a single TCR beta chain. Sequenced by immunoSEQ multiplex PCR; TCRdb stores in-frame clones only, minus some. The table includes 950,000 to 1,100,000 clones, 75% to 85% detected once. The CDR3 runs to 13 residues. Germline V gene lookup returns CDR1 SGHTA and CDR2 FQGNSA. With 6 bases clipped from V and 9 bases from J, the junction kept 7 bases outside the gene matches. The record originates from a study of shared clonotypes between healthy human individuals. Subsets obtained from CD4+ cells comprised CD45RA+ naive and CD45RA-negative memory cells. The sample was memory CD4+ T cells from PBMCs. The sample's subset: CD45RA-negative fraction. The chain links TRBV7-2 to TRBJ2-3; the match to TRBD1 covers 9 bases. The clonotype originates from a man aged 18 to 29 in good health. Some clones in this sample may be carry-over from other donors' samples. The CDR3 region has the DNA TGTGCCAGCAGTAGAGGGGGGACAGGGACGCAGTATTTT. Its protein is CASSRGGTGTQYF.